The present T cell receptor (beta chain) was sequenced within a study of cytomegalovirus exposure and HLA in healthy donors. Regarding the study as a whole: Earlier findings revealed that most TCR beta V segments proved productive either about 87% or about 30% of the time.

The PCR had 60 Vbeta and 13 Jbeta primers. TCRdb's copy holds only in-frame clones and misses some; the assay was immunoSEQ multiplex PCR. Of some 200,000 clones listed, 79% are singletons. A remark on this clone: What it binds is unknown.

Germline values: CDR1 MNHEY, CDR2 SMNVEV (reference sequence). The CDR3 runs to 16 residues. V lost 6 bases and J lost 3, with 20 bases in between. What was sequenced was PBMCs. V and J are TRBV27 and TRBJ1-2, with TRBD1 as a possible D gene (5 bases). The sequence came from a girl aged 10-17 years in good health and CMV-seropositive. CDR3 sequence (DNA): TGTGCCAGCAGCGACCTCCAGGGTCGTATGGACTATGGCTACACCTTC. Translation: CASSDLQGRMDYGYTF.